This TCR beta chain originates from a study of human T cells and chemical hapten exposure. Whole-study context: Diagnoses of alopecia areata, totalis or universalis occurred in mostly female patients.

TCRdb independently ran MiXCR on the RACE reads; one entry per CDR3 protein. In the table there are around 330,000 distinct CDR3 sequences, about 5% of which are singletons. The CDR3 length is 15 residues. CDR1 and CDR2 (germline): MRHNA, SNTAGT. With V trimmed by 3 bases and J by 3 bases, 4 bases remained unmatched. Time point defined: pre-sensitization, week 0. Treatment of the sample: therapeutic diphenylcyclopropenone sensitization with weekly scalp DPC. This clonotype was seen at least ten times. This clonotype originated in a woman younger than 35 with alopecia areata. Some clones in this sample may be carry-over from other donors' samples. The chain combines TRBV6-4 with TRBJ2-3, with 9 bases aligning to TRBD1. The sequencing used whole blood, collected in connection with sensitization to the hapten diphenylcyclopropenone (DPC). The CDR3 region is CASSERQGETDTQYF. The CDR3, as DNA: TGTGCCAGCAGTGAACGACAGGGGGAAACAGATACGCAGTATTTT.